The 2 T cell receptor beta chains below were found in one sample sequenced in a study of control samples from healthy donors and cancer patients. Data came from immunoSEQ multiplex PCR; TCRdb stores just in-frame clones and leaves some out. The sample lists 50,000 to 70,000 clones, approximately 88% seen once, with approximately 3.8% in the top ten. Source material: blood. These TCRs come from a man aged 50-60 years in good health.

The chain is built from TRBV29-1 and TRBJ1-1; possibly TRBD1 for D (6 bases). The germline V gene has CDR1 SQVTM and CDR2 ANQGSEA. This CDR3 has 15 amino acids. Trimming stripped 8 bases from V and 2 bases from J, with 21 bases between. Here the CDR3 DNA reads TGCAGCTTTAGGGGCACAGGGACTTCAAACACTGAAGCTTTCTTT. It encodes CSFRGTGTSNTEAFF.

The gene calls are TRBV27 and TRBJ1-1, with D maybe TRBD1 (5 bases). The CDR3 length is 15 residues. V shed 5 bases and J shed 0 bases, with 13 bases lying between them. CDR1 and CDR2 from the germline V gene are MNHEY and SMNVEV (reference sequence). CDR3 bases: TGTGCCAGCAGTAAATCCGGGACGGTGAACACTGAAGCTTTCTTT. The encoded protein is CASSKSGTVNTEAFF.